The 31 T cell receptor beta chains presented below share a single source sample, sequenced in a study of blood T cell repertoires in COVID-19. Sequencing was performed with immunoSEQ multiplex PCR; in TCRdb, only in-frame clones are kept and a portion is missing. The table records fewer than 250,000 clones, around 80% of them present only once. Sequencing was performed on peripheral blood. Source of these receptors: a woman older than 75 with acute or convalescent COVID-19.

This clone is a singleton in its sample. The limits of the CDR3 on the DNA are not certain, so only TCRdb's listed CDR3 is given. V usage is TRBV7-9 and J usage is TRBJ1-2. The CDR3 is 15 residues long, ends included. Germline V gene sequence: CDR1 SEHNR, CDR2 FQNEAQ (reference sequence). CDR3 loop: CASSLASTSGYGYTF.

The table lists this clone with a few counts. The V and J genes are TRBV5-1 and TRBJ1-2, with unresolved D. Germline lookup yields CDR1 SGHRS and CDR2 YFSETQ. The CDR3 spans 15 residues. Trimming cost V 2 bases and J 1 base, with 12 bases left between them. The CDR3 nucleotides are TGCGCCAGCAGCTTTGGGCAGGTTTTTAACTATGGCTACACCTTC. It specifies CASSFGQVFNYGYTF.

This clone was counted once. The CDR3 loop is CASSSQREGRASIRTDTQYF. CDR3 sequence (DNA): TGTGCCAGCAGCTCTCAGCGGGAGGGCCGGGCCAGTATCCGAACAGATACGCAGTATTTT. The rearrangement joins TRBV7-8 to TRBJ2-3, with 10 bases aligning to TRBD2. CDR1 and CDR2 (germline): SGHVS, FQNEAQ. Losses at the gene ends were 4 bases for V and 3 bases for J; bases not matched to a gene: 19. This CDR3 spans 20 amino acids.

This clone came up once. The J gene is TRBJ1-6, the V gene TRBV7-9; weak D call: TRBD1 (6 bases). V lost 1 base to trimming and J lost 10 bases, with 11 bases between them. The CDR3 contains 14 residues. Germline V gene lookup returns CDR1 SEHNR and CDR2 FQNEAQ (reference sequence). CDR3 amino acids: CASSLEGRGSPLHF. The CDR3 nucleotides read TGTGCCAGCAGCTTAGAGGGCAGGGGATCACCCCTCCACTTT. The entire variable domain, with the rest obtained from reference TRBV7-9 and TRBJ1-6, is as follows: DTGVSQNPRHKITKRGQNVTFRCDPISEHNRLYWYRQTLGQGPEFLTYFQNEAQLEKSRLLSDRFSAERPKGSFSTLEIQRTEQGDSAMYLCASSLEGRGSPLHFGNGTRLTVT.

The chain links TRBV29-1 to TRBJ1-2, with TRBD1 matching over 10 bases. Trimming removed 4 bases from V and 0 bases from J; junction bases left unmatched: 5. This CDR3 is built from 15 residues. Germline V gene sequence: CDR1 SQVTM, CDR2 ANQGSEA. CDR3 region: CSVGWGTGANYGYTF. CDR3 in DNA: TGCAGCGTTGGTTGGGGGACAGGGGCTAACTATGGCTACACCTTC. The full variable domain, with the rest looked up from reference TRBV29-1 and TRBJ1-2, is SAVISQKPSRDICQRGTSLTIQCQVDSQVTMMFWYRQQPGQSLTLIATANQGSEATYESGFVIDKFPISRPNLTFSTLTVSNMSPEDSSIYLCSVGWGTGANYGYTFGSGTRLTVV.

The gene calls are TRBV11-2 and TRBJ2-5, with 11 nucleotides matching TRBD2. Unmatched junction bases numbered 5, after V lost 6 bases and J lost 2 bases. The germline gives CDR1 SGHAT, CDR2 FQNNGV. The CDR3 spans 15 residues. CDR3 in amino acids: CASRSGLAVQETQYF. The CDR3 nucleotides read TGTGCCAGCAGGTCGGGACTAGCGGTACAAGAGACCCAGTACTTC. Filled out from reference TRBV11-2 and TRBJ2-5, the complete variable domain reads EAGVAQSPRYKIIEKRQSVAFWCNPISGHATLYWYQQILGQGPKLLIQFQNNGVVDDSQLPKDRFSAERLKGVDSTLKIQPAKLEDSAVYLCASRSGLAVQETQYFGPGTRLLVL.

This clone appeared a few times. The chain couples TRBV28 to TRBJ1-2; 8 positions match TRBD1. Germline CDR1 and CDR2: MDHEN and SYDVKM. The CDR3 is 14 residues long. The J segment lost 2 bases and the V segment lost 6 bases, leaving 5 bases of the junction unmatched. The CDR3 spells CASSTPGGNYGYTF. The DNA for the CDR3 is TGTGCCAGCAGCACTCCAGGGGGCAACTATGGCTACACCTTC.

V and J are TRBV29-1 and TRBJ1-5, with D possibly matching TRBD1 (6 bases). Per germline, CDR1 SQVTM and CDR2 ANQGSEA. Trimming took off 4 bases at V and 4 bases at J, with 14 bases between the two ends. CDR3 length: 14 amino acids. CDR3 amino acids: CSVAQGRNNQPQHF. The CDR3 nucleotides read TGCAGCGTTGCACAGGGCCGGAATAATCAGCCCCAGCATTTT.

This chain connects TRBV19 to TRBJ2-7, with a possible D match to TRBD1 (6 bases). The CDR3 contains 16 residues. With 2 bases removed from V and 2 bases from J, the gap between germline ends came to 16 bases. The germline CDR1 and CDR2 sequences are LNHDA and SQIVND (reference sequence). CDR3 sequence (DNA): TGTGCCAGTAGTATAATCGTCCGGACAGAGCCCTACGAGCAGTACTTC. Protein product: CASSIIVRTEPYEQYF.

In DNA, the CDR3 is TGCGCCAGCAGCCAAACAGGGTACACTGAAGCTTTCTTT. Protein: CASSQTGYTEAFF. The chain joins TRBV4-1 to TRBJ1-1; a possible D gene is TRBD1 (6 bases). The germline V gene encodes CDR1 MGHRA and CDR2 YSYEKL. The V end lost 2 bases, the J end lost 3 bases, and 7 bases lay between the germline ends. The CDR3 extends over 13 amino acids.

The rearrangement joins TRBV6-5 to TRBJ2-7; TRBD1 matches at 9 bases. This CDR3 region has 15 residues. J lost 5 bases, V lost 4 bases, and 9 bases had no gene match. Germline CDR1 and CDR2: MNHEY and SVGAGI. CDR3 nucleotides: TGTGCCAGCAGTTGGTCCCGGGACAGGGCCAACGAGCAGTACTTC. Translating gives CASSWSRDRANEQYF.

The chain recombines TRBV7-9 with TRBJ2-5; 7 nucleotides agree with TRBD2. CDR1 and CDR2 (germline): SEHNR, FQNEAQ (reference sequence). The CDR3 covers 14 residues. After removal of 1 base from V and 4 bases from J, the junction contained 3 bases not matched to a gene. CDR3 loop: CASSLVSGGETQYF. CDR3 DNA sequence: TGTGCCAGCAGCTTAGTCTCGGGGGGAGAGACCCAGTACTTC.

The J gene is TRBJ1-6, the V gene TRBV28, with D hard to call. Trimming pared 1 base from V and 5 bases from J, leaving 6 bases between. The CDR3 consists of 14 residues. CDR1 is MDHEN, CDR2 SYDVKM, per germline. CDR3 residues: CASSLYSDNSPLHF. CDR3 bases: TGTGCCAGCAGTTTATACTCTGATAATTCACCCCTCCACTTT.

The chain recombines TRBV6-6 with TRBJ2-3; D ambiguous. Germline CDR1 and CDR2: MNHNY and SVGAGI (reference sequence). Trimming stripped 6 bases from V and 3 bases from J, with 4 bases between. CDR3 length equals 11 residues. As DNA, the CDR3 is TGTGCCAGCAGCCCTACAGATACGCAGTATTTT. This gives the protein CASSPTDTQYF.

The chain links TRBV5-8 to TRBJ1-1; D may be TRBD1 (6 bases). Germline V gene data show CDR1 as SGHTS and CDR2 as YDEGEE. Trimming shortened V by 7 bases and J by 6 bases, and 19 bases separated the two germline ends. There are 14 residues in the CDR3. The CDR3 coding sequence is TGTGCCAGCCGATACAGGGCTATGAAAGCTGAAGCTTTCTTT. It codes for CASRYRAMKAEAFF.

In this sample, this clone turned up once. One end of the junction fails to match germline, which may point to a read error. The J gene is TRBJ2-7, the V gene TRBV2; 9 nucleotides align to TRBD1. The CDR3 runs 14 residues. Germline assignment: CDR1 SNHLY and CDR2 FYNNEI. The DNA for the CDR3 is TGTGCCAGCAGAGAAGACAGGGGGTCCTACGAGCAGTACTTC. It translates to CASREDRGSYEQYF.

The rearrangement uses TRBV11-3 and TRBJ2-5; TRBD2 agrees at 12 bases. This CDR3 region has 16 residues. V trimming: 8 bases; J trimming: 0 bases; junction bases outside the gene matches: 7. Germline V gene lookup returns CDR1 SGHNT and CDR2 YENEEA. CDR3 protein: CASSSGLAGNQETQYF. CDR3 DNA sequence: TGTGCCAGCTCTTCAGGACTAGCGGGGAACCAAGAGACCCAGTACTTC.

This clone showed up just once. This chain uses TRBV20-1 with TRBJ2-3; D gene ambiguous. V shed 6 bases and J shed 2 bases, with 3 bases lying between them. The CDR3 extends over 10 amino acids. Germline V lookup: CDR1 DFQATT, CDR2 SNEGSKA (reference sequence). The CDR3 loop is CSASTDTQYF. CDR3 bases: TGCAGTGCCTCCACAGATACGCAGTATTTT.

The CDR3 nucleotides are TGTGCCAGCAGTTCCGGGACAGGCAATGAAAAACTGTTTTTT. Translation: CASSSGTGNEKLFF. The chain carries TRBV6-6 and TRBJ1-4, with 8 bases identical to TRBD1. CDR1 MNHNY and CDR2 SVGAGI come from the germline V gene (reference sequence). With V trimmed by 4 bases and J by 5 bases, 3 bases remained unmatched. CDR3 length equals 14 residues.

The table lists this clone with a count of one. The chain employs TRBV19 and TRBJ2-7; 8 bases align to TRBD1. This CDR3 region has 16 residues. The J segment lost 0 bases and the V segment lost 8 bases, leaving 12 bases of the junction unmatched. The germline gives CDR1 LNHDA, CDR2 SQIVND (reference sequence). CDR3: CASRPGTGGSSYEQYF. CDR3 in DNA: TGTGCCAGTCGTCCAGGGACAGGTGGGAGCTCCTACGAGCAGTACTTC.

This sequence joins TRBV4-3 and TRBJ2-7; D gene ambiguous. CDR3 length: 15 amino acids. Germline CDR1 and CDR2: LGHNA and YSLEER. V lost 0 bases, J lost 3 bases, and 12 bases lay in between. CDR3 nucleotide sequence: TGCGCCAGCAGCCAAGACCCCACAGCTGTCTACGAGCAGTACTTC. Its translation is CASSQDPTAVYEQYF.

The CDR3 is CSVERGENYGYTF. CDR3 coding DNA: TGCAGCGTTGAACGTGGGGAGAACTATGGCTACACCTTC. The chain recombines TRBV29-1 with TRBJ1-2; D call uncertain. The CDR3 extends over 13 amino acids. Germline CDR1 and CDR2: SQVTM and ANQGSEA. Trimming removed 2 bases from V and 2 bases from J, with 9 bases in between.

This chain uses TRBV6-5 with TRBJ2-3; the match to TRBD2 covers 7 bases. The CDR3 is 14 amino acids. Germline CDR1 is MNHEY and CDR2 is SVGAGI. Unmatched junction bases numbered 4, after V lost 6 bases and J lost 1 base. Here the CDR3 reads CASRASGRTDTQYF. CDR3 DNA: TGTGCCAGCAGAGCTAGCGGCCGCACAGATACGCAGTATTTT.

V is TRBV6-5 and J is TRBJ1-5; D gene ambiguous. This CDR3 contains 14 residues. With 6 bases removed from V and 3 bases from J, the gap between germline ends came to 12 bases. Per the germline V gene, CDR1 is MNHEY and CDR2 is SVGAGI. Written as DNA, the CDR3 is TGTGCCAGCAGAGATAACACAGACAATCAGCCCCAGCATTTT. Its protein is CASRDNTDNQPQHF.

This chain uses TRBV4-2 with TRBJ2-3; 14 bases agree with TRBD2. The CDR3 has 18 residues. Germline V gives CDR1 LGHNA, CDR2 YNFKEQ. With V trimmed by 0 bases and J by 4 bases, 6 bases remained unmatched. DNA of the CDR3: TGTGCCAGCAGCCAAGATCACAGGGGACTAGCGGGGGCAGATACGCAGTATTTT. It is translated as CASSQDHRGLAGADTQYF.

The chain carries TRBV20-1 and TRBJ1-3; D is unclear. This CDR3 has 14 residues. Germline values: CDR1 DFQATT, CDR2 SNEGSKA (reference sequence). V was shortened by 3 bases and J by 0 bases, with 9 bases between the two germline ends. The CDR3 sequence: CSASRLSSGNTIYF. The CDR3 DNA sequence: TGCAGTGCTAGTAGACTAAGCTCTGGAAACACCATATATTTT.

The CDR3 loop reads CASSPSAGPGYTF. CDR3 DNA: TGTGCCAGCAGCCCGAGCGCAGGGCCTGGCTACACCTTC. The chain employs TRBV5-4 and TRBJ1-2; D possibly corresponds to TRBD1 (5 bases). The length of the CDR3 is 13 residues. Germline V CDR1 and CDR2: SGHNT, YYREEE (reference sequence). V lost 4 bases and J 7 bases, leaving 14 bases between the germline ends.

As DNA, the CDR3 is TGTGCCAGCAGCTCCGGGACAGGGGGCAGGAATGAGCAGTTCTTC. The encoded protein is CASSSGTGGRNEQFF. The rearrangement joins TRBV9 to TRBJ2-1; 12 nucleotides line up with TRBD1. J lost 7 bases, V lost 4 bases, and 6 bases had no gene match. Germline-derived CDR1 and CDR2 are SGDLS and YYNGEE. The CDR3 spans 15 residues.

As concerns this clone: Sequence at one end of the junction differs from germline and may be a read error. The chain carries TRBV7-7 and TRBJ2-7, with D possibly matching TRBD2 (5 bases). Germline V gives CDR1 SSHAT, CDR2 FNYEAQ (reference sequence). This CDR3 has 12 residues. This CDR3 is CASSSVSGEQYF. CDR3 nucleotides: TGTGCTAGCAGCTCCGTTTCGGGGGAGCAGTACTTC.

The gene calls are TRBV23-1 and TRBJ1-2, with no clear D. TRBV23-1 is an ORF, and what it does is uncertain. V lost 3 bases and J 1 base, leaving 18 bases between the germline ends. The CDR3 extends over 17 amino acids. The CDR3 coding sequence is TGCGCCAGCAGTCACACCGCGACACTCAACGATAACTATGGCTACACCTTC. Residues: CASSHTATLNDNYGYTF.

Notes on this clone: Additional DNA sequences in this sample encode the identical CDR3. This rearrangement joins TRBV7-2 to TRBJ1-1; D is undetermined. CDR1 and CDR2 (germline): SGHTA, FQGNSA. CDR3 length: 13 amino acids. V was shortened by 1 base and J by 2 bases, with 5 bases between the two germline ends. DNA of the CDR3: TGTGCCAGCAGCTTAGGAGCTAACACTGAAGCTTTCTTT. Protein product: CASSLGANTEAFF.